The source of this T cell receptor beta chain is a study of blood T cell repertoires in COVID-19. Study in general: Samples of COVID-19 (acute and convalescent) were obtained from the United States, Italy and Spain. PBMCs, B-cell-depleted T cells, or T cells provided the cDNA or gDNA that made up the material.

Germline values: CDR1 SGHTS, CDR2 YDEGEE. This CDR3 comprises 17 residues. V lost 4 bases to trimming and J lost 8 bases; unmatched junction nucleotides: 15. Per the authors' pipeline: Amplification with reference gene primers provided the estimates of nucleated cell counts. Clones were read by immunoSEQ multiplex PCR, and TCRdb kept only the in-frame ones, dropping some. Clonal size and the V and J genes are those of that table, whereas D and trimming came from the DNA. The data hold 120,000 to 150,000 clones, with over 70% observed a single time. V and J are TRBV5-8 and TRBJ2-3; 11 nucleotides align to TRBD2. Source material: peripheral blood. This TCR was sampled from a man aged 50 or older with active or convalescent COVID-19. CDR3 in amino acids: CASSRYLAGGLESTQYF. The CDR3 DNA follows: TGTGCCAGCAGCCGCTATTTAGCGGGAGGGCTTGAGAGTACGCAGTATTTT.